This T cell receptor (beta chain) was sequenced during a study of T cells in Graves' hyperthyroidism and ophthalmopathy. What was amplified from RNA transcripts were TCR beta CDR3 regions. HTBI primers were used for first-round RT-PCR of the TCR CDR3. TCRdb redid the calling of the multiplex PCR reads with MiXCR, one entry per CDR3 protein. The data show hundreds of thousands of distinct CDR3 sequences, roughly a sixth seen once. This clonotype was counted a few times. Germline CDR1 SGHTA, CDR2 FQGNSA. The V gene lost 7 bases and the J gene lost 1 base, with 16 bases spanning the gap. The CDR3 spans 15 residues.

V and J are TRBV7-2 and TRBJ2-5; D is possibly TRBD1 (6 bases). The sequence came from a woman aged 50 to 60 with Graves' hyperthyroidism that later progressed to Graves' ophthalmopathy. Input material: blood. CDR3 protein: CASNANRVSQETQYF. The CDR3 DNA is TGTGCCAGCAACGCAAACAGGGTATCCCAAGAGACCCAGTACTTC.